This T cell receptor beta chain was captured by sequencing in a study of shared clonotypes between healthy human individuals. Study-level results: With few donors, the genetic and exposure-history diversity represented was limited. Naive subsets generally had larger estimated richness than memory subsets.

With 0 bases removed from V and 2 bases from J, the gap between germline ends came to 15 bases. In germline, CDR1 is SGDLS, CDR2 YYNGEE. This CDR3 is built from 16 residues. As for this clone: Its antigen is currently unknown.

Naive CD8 cells, CD45RO-negative and positively selected for CCR7, excluded terminally differentiated effector memory CD45RA+ cells. Deep-level settings were used for running the assay. Profiling relied on immunoSEQ multiplex PCR, and the TCRdb table lists in-frame clones only, not all of them. The sample yields under 2,000,000 clones, roughly 94% seen once. Sequencing was done on a sample of naive CD8+ T cells sorted from blood. V is TRBV9 and J is TRBJ2-7; TRBD2 might be the D (6 bases). The TCR was taken from a man aged 18 to 30 in good health. CDR3: CASSVGRGGLAYEQYF. In nucleotides, the CDR3 is TGTGCCAGCAGCGTAGGGCGGGGAGGCCTGGCCTACGAGCAGTACTTC.